This TCR beta chain was recorded in a study of breast tumors, draining lymph nodes, adjacent tissues. Samples came from axillary lymph nodes draining the breast cancer. Many counts were recorded for this clonotype. Antigen: not known. TCRdb ran MiXCR on the multiplex PCR reads and lists one entry per CDR3 protein. This sample carries approximately 200,000 distinct CDR3 sequences, approximately 33% of them seen once, and the ten largest clones take around 4.5%. Whole-study findings and limits: Findings are consistent with lymph node origin and intratumoral expansion of most tumor T cells. Compared with basal-like, luminal-like tumors shared significantly more repertoire with nontumor tissue. Tumor TCR diversity was below lymph nodes but above nontumor tissue. That most tumor T cells come from lymph nodes remained unproven.

CDR1 and CDR2 from the germline V gene are MNHNS and SASEGT. The CDR3 consists of 13 residues. V trimming: 3 bases; J trimming: 2 bases; junction bases outside the gene matches: 1. What was sequenced was axillary lymph node tissue. The chain carries TRBV6-1 and TRBJ2-7, with 7 bases identical to TRBD1. The receptor comes from a female donor with breast cancer. Some clones in this sample may be carry-over from other donors' samples. The CDR3 DNA reads TGTGCCAGCAGTGACGGGACAGCCTACGAGCAGTACTTC. Translation: CASSDGTAYEQYF.